This note documents a single T cell receptor (beta chain) sequence. Its target is not known. This sample is part of a study of T cell responses to AZD1222 COVID-19 vaccine. General study findings and limits: At 160-218 and 743-854, vaccine-associated CD4 TCRs were dominant, and they spanned spike.

Sequencing was performed with immunoSEQ multiplex PCR; in TCRdb, only in-frame clones are kept and a portion is missing. The sample holds 250,000 to 300,000 clones, around 93% seen once. V gave up 0 bases and J gave up 0 bases; unmatched junction bases: 6. This CDR3 is built from 16 residues. Germline-derived CDR1 and CDR2 are SGHRS and YFSETQ. The sequencing used peripheral blood, collected 28 days after the second AZD1222 dose. The V call is TRBV5-1, the J call TRBJ2-7; 7 bases align to TRBD1. This TCR came from an adult who received the AZD1222 COVID-19 vaccine. CDR3 sequence reads: CASSLGDSRSSYEQYF. The CDR3 DNA follows: TGCGCCAGCAGCTTGGGGGACAGTAGAAGCTCCTACGAGCAGTACTTC.